The 27 T cell receptor beta chains listed next were all sequenced from one sample in a study of cytomegalovirus exposure and HLA in healthy donors. PCR used 60 Vbeta primers and 13 Jbeta primers. Sequenced by immunoSEQ multiplex PCR; TCRdb stores in-frame clones only, minus some. The profile shows some 150,000 clones, 70% of them singletons. The source material was PBMCs. These receptors were collected from a woman aged 60-70 years in good health and CMV-seropositive.

The rearrangement joins TRBV9 to TRBJ2-3; 9 bases match TRBD2. The length of the CDR3 is 15 residues. CDR1 and CDR2 (germline): SGDLS, YYNGEE. V gave up 1 base and J gave up 2 bases; unmatched junction bases: 2. CDR3 residues: CASSVIAGATDTQYF. The CDR3 coding sequence is TGTGCCAGCAGCGTAATAGCGGGGGCCACAGATACGCAGTATTTT. The full variable domain, with the rest looked up from reference TRBV9 and TRBJ2-3, is DSGVTQTPKHLITATGQRVTLRCSPRSGDLSVYWYQQSLDQGLQFLIQYYNGEERAKGNILERFSAQQFPDLHSELNLSSLELGDSALYFCASSVIAGATDTQYFGPGTRLTVL.

This chain joins TRBV2 and TRBJ2-1, with 7 bases aligning to TRBD1. Germline V gene sequence: CDR1 SNHLY, CDR2 FYNNEI. The junction had 8 bases not matched to a gene; V was cut back by 3 bases and J by 3 bases. The CDR3 sequence is 16 residues long. Here the CDR3 reads CASSERLGDSYNEQFF. The CDR3, as DNA: TGTGCCAGCAGTGAGAGGCTAGGGGACAGCTACAATGAGCAGTTCTTC.

This clone turned up a few times. The chain couples TRBV14 to TRBJ1-4; TRBD1 aligns across 8 bases. The CDR3 covers 16 residues. Germline loops: CDR1 SGHDN, CDR2 FVKESK. The ends lost 4 bases at V and 6 bases at J; junction bases unmatched: 10. Here the CDR3 DNA reads TGTGCCAGCAGCCCCTGGGCCCAGGGGGCGGATGAAAAACTGTTTTTT. Residues: CASSPWAQGADEKLFF. The variable domain in full, with the rest retrieved from reference TRBV14 and TRBJ1-4, is EAGVTQFPSHSVIEKGQTVTLRCDPISGHDNLYWYRRVMGKEIKFLLHFVKESKQDESGMPNNRFLAERTGGTYSTLKVQPAELEDSGVYFCASSPWAQGADEKLFFGSGTQLSVL.

This clone appeared a single time. The rearrangement joins TRBV21-1 to TRBJ1-5; the table's D call of TRBD1 was not tested on the DNA. TRBV21-1 represents a pseudogene. The CDR3 is 16 residues long. CDR3 sequence (DNA): TGTGCCAGCAGCAAGCACGGGACAGGGGTCAATCAGCCCCAGCATTTT. Its translation is CASSKHGTGVNQPQHF.

CDR3 DNA sequence: TGTGCCTGGAGTTCAGGGGAGCGTAGCACAGATACGCAGTATTTT. Encoded protein: CAWSSGERSTDTQYF. This rearrangement joins TRBV30 to TRBJ2-3; TRBD1 is a possible D gene (6 bases). This CDR3 contains 15 residues. V was pared by 2 bases and J by 0 bases, with 12 bases between. Germline values: CDR1 GTSNPN, CDR2 SVGIG (reference sequence). The full variable domain, in which reference TRBV30 and TRBJ2-3 provide the parts outside the CDR3, is SQTIHQWPATLVQPVGSPLSLECTVEGTSNPNLYWYRQAAGRGLQLLFYSVGIGQISSEVPQNLSASRPQDRQFILSSKKLLLSDSGFYLCAWSSGERSTDTQYFGPGTRLTVL.

The chain couples TRBV10-2 to TRBJ1-1; 7 positions match TRBD1. The trim removed 6 bases at V and 1 base at J, leaving 2 bases unmatched. The CDR3 loop spans 13 amino acids. CDR1 WSHSY and CDR2 SAAADI come from the germline V gene. The CDR3 nucleotides are TGCGCCAGCAGCGAGGGGGCGAACACTGAAGCTTTCTTT. Protein product: CASSEGANTEAFF.

This clone was detected many times. The chain recombines TRBV27 with TRBJ2-7, with 11 bases fitting TRBD1. The ends lost 5 bases at V and 2 bases at J; junction bases unmatched: 8. The germline V gene has CDR1 MNHEY and CDR2 SMNVEV (reference sequence). The CDR3 totals 16 residues. The CDR3 DNA sequence: TGTGCCAGCAGTGCGGTATTGGGACAGGGGGCCTACGAGCAGTACTTC. This encodes CASSAVLGQGAYEQYF.

The gene calls are TRBV6-1 and TRBJ1-5; tentatively, D is TRBD1 (6 bases). The CDR3 is 13 amino acids. Germline V gives CDR1 MNHNS, CDR2 SASEGT. The ends were cut back, 6 bases at V and 3 bases at J, with 9 bases in the middle. The chain's CDR3 is CASRTGDNQPQHF. DNA of the CDR3: TGTGCCAGCAGGACAGGCGACAATCAGCCCCAGCATTTT.

The V and J genes are TRBV28 and TRBJ1-5; TRBD1 aligns across 9 bases. CDR3 length equals 14 residues. In germline, CDR1 is MDHEN, CDR2 SYDVKM. With V trimmed by 6 bases and J by 4 bases, 4 bases remained unmatched. The CDR3 nucleotides are TGTGCCAGCAGGTTAGGGACAGGGAATCAGCCCCAGCATTTT. Its translation is CASRLGTGNQPQHF. Drawing the rest from reference TRBV28 and TRBJ1-5, the complete variable domain is DVKVTQSSRYLVKRTGEKVFLECVQDMDHENMFWYRQDPGLGLRLIYFSYDVKMKEKGDIPEGYSVSREKKERFSLILESASTNQTSMYLCASRLGTGNQPQHFGDGTRLSIL.

V is TRBV7-3 and J is TRBJ1-1; no clear D gene. Germline-derived CDR1 and CDR2 are SGHTA and FQGTGA. Trimming stripped 5 bases from V and 0 bases from J, with 7 bases between. The CDR3 consists of 13 residues. CDR3 bases: TGTGCCAGCAGCGGAGGCCTGAACACTGAAGCTTTCTTT. Protein: CASSGGLNTEAFF.

Worth noting for this clone: A junction end diverges from the germline sequence, so it may reflect a read error. In the same sample, other DNA sequences code for this CDR3. J is TRBJ1-2 and V is TRBV19; 7 bases are a match to TRBD1. The CDR3 totals 13 residues. Germline CDR1 reads LNHDA; CDR2 reads SQIVND (reference sequence). The CDR3 is CASSLDRVYGYTF. The CDR3 DNA reads TGTGCCAGTAGTCTAGACAGGGTTTATGGCTACACCTTC.

J is TRBJ1-1 and V is TRBV5-1; TRBD1 aligns across 7 bases. Germline trimming cut 4 bases from V and 4 bases from J; bases unmatched to any gene: 7. Germline V lookup: CDR1 SGHRS, CDR2 YFSETQ. This CDR3 region has 14 residues. The CDR3 loop is CASSPGQDFTEAFF. The CDR3, as DNA: TGCGCCAGCAGCCCCGGACAGGATTTCACTGAAGCTTTCTTT.

Only one count was recorded for this clone. The chain has TRBV28 and TRBJ1-5; maybe TRBD1 (5 bases). The CDR3 covers 13 residues. Deletions cut 6 bases from V and 5 bases from J, with 11 bases between. The germline CDR1 and CDR2 sequences are MDHEN and SYDVKM. This CDR3 reads CASRAPGDQPQHF. For the CDR3, the DNA is TGTGCCAGCAGAGCGCCGGGGGATCAGCCCCAGCATTTT.

The chain recombines TRBV7-2 with TRBJ1-1; TRBD1 is a possible D gene (5 bases). CDR3 size: 15 residues. Trimming left V 5 bases short and J 1 base short, with 14 bases between. CDR1 and CDR2 from the germline V gene are SGHTA and FQGNSA. In DNA, the CDR3 is TGTGCCAGCAGCCGGCGTGGACAAGCGAACACTGAAGCTTTCTTT. It is translated as CASSRRGQANTEAFF.

The chain links TRBV2 to TRBJ1-1; D is ambiguous. The CDR3 covers 14 residues. Looked up from germline, CDR1 is SNHLY and CDR2 is FYNNEI. Trimming left V 6 bases short and J 1 base short, with 12 bases between. The CDR3 spells CASRDPGENTEAFF. CDR3 coding DNA: TGTGCCAGCAGGGACCCGGGAGAGAACACTGAAGCTTTCTTT.

The chain employs TRBV2 and TRBJ1-6, with D maybe TRBD1 (5 bases). Trimming took off 4 bases at V and 5 bases at J, with 12 bases between the two ends. From germline, CDR1 is SNHLY and CDR2 FYNNEI. This CDR3 is built from 15 residues. The CDR3 here is CASSAATVNNSPLHF. Written as DNA, the CDR3 is TGTGCCAGCAGTGCAGCGACAGTTAATAATTCACCCCTCCACTTT.

This clone was seen more than once but under ten times. The gene calls are TRBV11-2 and TRBJ1-4; TRBD1 matches 7 bases. The V gene end was trimmed by 7 bases and the J gene end by 5 bases; junction bases not matched to a gene: 7. In germline, CDR1 is SGHAT, CDR2 FQNNGV. The CDR3 spans 14 residues. CDR3 amino acids: CASIRTGINEKLFF. The CDR3 nucleotides are TGTGCCAGCATCCGGACAGGCATAAATGAAAAACTGTTTTTT.

The CDR3 loop reads CASSYSSTDTQYF. The CDR3 DNA sequence: TGTGCCAGCAGCTACTCTAGCACAGATACGCAGTATTTT. This chain uses TRBV5-4 with TRBJ2-3; D gene unclear. Germline V gene sequence: CDR1 SGHNT, CDR2 YYREEE (reference sequence). This CDR3 comprises 13 residues. V was clipped by 3 bases and J by 0 bases, with 5 bases between them.

The chain carries TRBV29-1 and TRBJ2-2, with D maybe TRBD2 (5 bases). V lost 4 bases to trimming and J lost 0 bases, with 12 bases between them. The CDR3 is 15 amino acids. Germline loops: CDR1 SQVTM, CDR2 ANQGSEA. This CDR3 is CSVVIRGANTGELFF. CDR3 sequence (DNA): TGCAGCGTTGTTATTCGGGGAGCGAACACCGGGGAGCTGTTTTTT.

In this sample, this clone turned up many times. The V gene is TRBV6-6, the J gene TRBJ1-2; D gene uncertain. CDR3 length equals 13 residues. Deletions cut 2 bases from V and 4 bases from J, with 8 bases between. Per germline, CDR1 MNHNY and CDR2 SVGAGI (reference sequence). The CDR3 sequence is CASSYPGGYGYTF. CDR3 sequence (DNA): TGTGCCAGCAGTTACCCAGGAGGCTATGGCTACACCTTC.

The chain carries TRBV5-8 and TRBJ2-7; 9 nucleotides match TRBD2. The J segment lost 3 bases and the V segment lost 0 bases, leaving 1 base of the junction unmatched. Germline V gene sequence: CDR1 SGHTS, CDR2 YDEGEE. The CDR3 runs 14 residues. DNA of the CDR3: TGTGCCAGCAGCTTGGGCGGGAGGGTCTACGAGCAGTACTTC. This gives the protein CASSLGGRVYEQYF.

V and J are TRBV19 and TRBJ1-5; D might be TRBD1 (5 bases). V lost 4 bases to trimming and J lost 0 bases, with 10 bases between them. This CDR3 is built from 15 residues. CDR1 is LNHDA, CDR2 SQIVND, per germline (reference sequence). The chain's CDR3 is CASSSQGYSNQPQHF. Here the CDR3 DNA reads TGTGCCAGTAGTAGTCAGGGCTATAGCAATCAGCCCCAGCATTTT.

This clone has a handful of counts. This chain joins TRBV29-1 and TRBJ2-7, with D tentatively TRBD1 (5 bases). The CDR3 has 13 residues. The germline V and J ends were trimmed by 4 bases and 5 bases, with 15 bases remaining between them. Germline CDR1 and CDR2: SQVTM and ANQGSEA. Here the CDR3 reads CSVVGAGLDEQYF. The CDR3 coding sequence is TGCAGCGTTGTGGGTGCAGGGCTCGACGAGCAGTACTTC.

The V call is TRBV6-5, the J call TRBJ2-3; maybe TRBD2 (5 bases). Germline values: CDR1 MNHEY, CDR2 SVGAGI. Between the trimmed V and J ends, which lost 2 bases and 3 bases, there was a span of 12 bases. There are 15 residues in the CDR3. Here the CDR3 reads CASSYGSGRTDTQYF. As DNA, the CDR3 is TGTGCCAGCAGTTACGGGTCGGGGAGAACAGATACGCAGTATTTT.

The chain couples TRBV2 to TRBJ2-7, with TRBD2 matching 7 bases. The germline gives CDR1 SNHLY, CDR2 FYNNEI. With 2 bases clipped from V and 4 bases from J, the junction kept 5 bases outside the gene matches. CDR3 length equals 14 residues. The CDR3 sequence: CASSEREGRYEQYF. As DNA, the CDR3 is TGTGCCAGCAGTGAAAGGGAGGGAAGATACGAGCAGTACTTC.

The chain links TRBV5-1 to TRBJ2-7; weak D call: TRBD1 (6 bases). CDR1 is SGHRS and CDR2 is YFSETQ in the germline V gene. This CDR3 has 15 residues. The CDR3 sequence: CARHGGQESSYEQYF. DNA of the CDR3: TGCGCTCGACATGGGGGACAAGAGAGCTCCTACGAGCAGTACTTC.

The genes are TRBV5-1 and TRBJ2-2; 8 bases agree with TRBD2. With V trimmed by 3 bases and J by 5 bases, 9 bases remained unmatched. In germline, CDR1 is SGHRS, CDR2 YFSETQ. This CDR3 has 16 amino acids. CDR3 bases: TGCGCCAGCAGCTCATCAGCGGGAGTGGGTACCGGGGAGCTGTTTTTT. Amino acid sequence: CASSSSAGVGTGELFF. Combining the CDR3 with reference TRBV5-1 and TRBJ2-2 gives the whole variable domain KAGVTQTPRYLIKTRGQQVTLSCSPISGHRSVSWYQQTPGQGLQFLFEYFSETQRNKGNFPGRFSGRQFSNSRSEMNVSTLELGDSALYLCASSSSAGVGTGELFFGEGSRLTVL.